These 8 T cell receptor beta chains share one sample of origin, sequenced in a study of CD8 T cells in ankylosing spondylitis (dated by TCRdb to the late 2010s). Libraries came from 5' RACE. Sequencing used an Illumina HiSeq 2500. TCRdb's own reprocessing of the public reads used fastp at Q25 and MiXCR and kept productive beta chains. Rows with one shared CDR3 protein collapse into an entry with the most common genes and DNA. This sample is represented by 300,000 to 350,000 distinct CDR3 sequences; 20% of them were singletons. The ten top clones hold under 4% of the sample. The sample taken for sequencing was blood, either unsorted or a sorted T cell fraction (not recorded which). The receptors derive from a female donor with ankylosing spondylitis or in good health (not recorded which).

The gene calls are TRBV28 and TRBJ2-7; 8 nucleotides align to TRBD1. V shed 4 bases, J shed 6 bases, and the junction held 5 bases outside the gene matches. Germline values: CDR1 MDHEN, CDR2 SYDVKM. This CDR3 contains 13 residues. The chain's CDR3 is CASSSWTGTEQYF. The CDR3 nucleotides are TGTGCCAGCAGTTCCTGGACAGGGACCGAGCAGTACTTC.

The chain links TRBV11-2 to TRBJ1-1; perhaps TRBD1 as D (6 bases). The CDR3 has 17 amino acids. The V gene lost 2 bases and the J gene lost 0 bases, with 16 bases spanning the gap. The V gene's germline CDR1 is SGHAT and CDR2 FQNNGV. CDR3 DNA sequence: TGTGCCAGCAGCTTATTCAGGGGCAGGGGAATGAACACTGAAGCTTTCTTT. It specifies CASSLFRGRGMNTEAFF.

This clonotype has only a few counts. The genes are TRBV25-1 and TRBJ2-6; no firm D call. V was pared by 1 base and J by 3 bases, with 13 bases between. The CDR3 contains 17 residues. CDR1 and CDR2 from the germline V gene are MGHDK and SYGVNS. As DNA, the CDR3 is TGTGCCAGCAGTGAATCACAGATAGATGATGGGGCCAACGTCCTGACTTTC. Its translation: CASSESQIDDGANVLTF.

This clonotype was found once. The gene calls are TRBV19 and TRBJ2-3; TRBD2 matches 9 bases. The V and J ends lost 7 bases and 5 bases, in that order; junction bases with no gene match: 4. This CDR3 has 13 residues. Germline V lookup: CDR1 LNHDA, CDR2 SQIVND (reference sequence). The CDR3 coding sequence is TGTGCCAGTACCCGGCGGGGGGGAGATACGCAGTATTTT. Encoded protein: CASTRRGGDTQYF.

V is TRBV10-3 and J is TRBJ2-7; D is unresolved. The germline V gene encodes CDR1 ENHRY and CDR2 SYGVKD. The CDR3 loop spans 14 amino acids. V was cut by 6 bases and J by 5 bases, with 17 bases left in between. The CDR3 nucleotides read TGTGCCATCAGCCTGGTGGCGGAGAACGACGAGCAGTACTTC. This translates into CAISLVAENDEQYF.

The chain recombines TRBV28 with TRBJ2-5, with a possible D match to TRBD2 (6 bases). The CDR3 is made up of 15 amino acids. The V gene's germline CDR1 is MDHEN and CDR2 SYDVKM. Trimming removed 7 bases from V and 4 bases from J, with 19 bases in between. CDR3 sequence (DNA): TGTGCCAGCACCTACAACGGGAGAACTGGAGAGACCCAGTACTTC. The encoded protein is CASTYNGRTGETQYF. Supplemented by reference TRBV28 and TRBJ2-5, the full variable domain reads DVKVTQSSRYLVKRTGEKVFLECVQDMDHENMFWYRQDPGLGLRLIYFSYDVKMKEKGDIPEGYSVSREKKERFSLILESASTNQTSMYLCASTYNGRTGETQYFGPGTRLLVL.

The V call is TRBV27, the J call TRBJ1-1; the D gene is possibly TRBD1 (5 bases). Germline CDR1 and CDR2: MNHEY and SMNVEV (reference sequence). V was cut by 2 bases and J by 8 bases, with 15 bases left in between. The CDR3 loop spans 14 amino acids. The CDR3 here is CASSLARQRSEAFF. The CDR3 nucleotides are TGTGCCAGCAGTTTAGCCCGACAGAGAAGCGAAGCTTTCTTT.

There are many counts of this clonotype. This sequence joins TRBV2 and TRBJ2-1; 8 bases match TRBD2. The CDR3 runs to 14 residues. V dropped 3 bases and J dropped 7; count of bases not matched to a gene: 5. Germline assignment: CDR1 SNHLY and CDR2 FYNNEI. The DNA of the CDR3 is TGTGCCAGCAGTGAGGTAGCGGGAAGGAATGAGCAGTTCTTC. Protein product: CASSEVAGRNEQFF.